One sample yielded the 18 T cell receptor beta chains listed below, sequenced in a study of blood T cell repertoires in COVID-19. Libraries were prepared by immunoSEQ multiplex PCR; TCRdb keeps only in-frame clonotypes and omits some of them. The top ten hold under 2% of the sample, which has about 250,000 clones, around 90% seen once. The sequenced material came from PBMCs or T cells enriched from blood (not recorded which). Every receptor here comes from a woman aged 45-60 years who had recovered from COVID-19.

CDR3 bases: TGTGCTAGTGGTTTGGTAGACGGGGTATCTGGCTACACCTTC. Residues: CASGLVDGVSGYTF. This chain links TRBV12-5 with TRBJ1-2; no clear D. The germline CDR1 and CDR2 sequences are LGHNT and FRNRAP. The length of the CDR3 is 14 residues. The ends were cut back, 0 bases at V and 7 bases at J, with 12 bases in the middle. The whole variable domain, remainder taken from reference TRBV12-5 and TRBJ1-2, is DARVTQTPRHKVTEMGQEVTMRCQPILGHNTVFWYRQTMMQGLELLAYFRNRAPLDDSGMPKDRFSAEMPDATLATLKIQPSEPRDSAVYFCASGLVDGVSGYTFGSGTRLTVV.

The V gene is TRBV5-1, the J gene TRBJ1-6; 9 bases are a match to TRBD1. Germline CDR1 and CDR2: SGHRS and YFSETQ. CDR3 length: 17 residues. J was trimmed by 8 bases and V by 0 bases; bases with no gene match: 9. DNA for the CDR3: TGCGCCAGCAGCTTGGCCAAAGGACAGGGGACGGATTCACCCCTCCACTTT. Translated: CASSLAKGQGTDSPLHF.

In this sample, this clone turned up once. This chain links TRBV5-1 with TRBJ1-1; possibly TRBD1 for D (6 bases). Trimming stripped 2 bases from V and 4 bases from J, with 12 bases between. CDR3 length: 14 amino acids. Germline V lookup: CDR1 SGHRS, CDR2 YFSETQ. Written as DNA, the CDR3 is TGCGCCAGCAGCTTCCTCAGGGGTGGCACTGAAGCTTTCTTT. Protein sequence: CASSFLRGGTEAFF.

The V and J genes are TRBV5-5 and TRBJ1-2, with 7 positions matching TRBD1. Germline V gives CDR1 SGHKS, CDR2 YYEKEE (reference sequence). The V gene end was trimmed by 0 bases and the J gene end by 6 bases; junction bases not matched to a gene: 8. The CDR3 totals 15 residues. The CDR3 here is CASSLARQGLNGYTF. The CDR3 nucleotides read TGTGCCAGCAGCTTGGCCCGACAGGGTCTGAATGGCTACACCTTC.

This rearrangement joins TRBV18 to TRBJ2-5; a possible D gene is TRBD2 (6 bases). V was shortened by 2 bases and J by 3 bases, with 16 bases between the two germline ends. This CDR3 contains 16 residues. Germline lookup yields CDR1 KGHSH and CDR2 LQKENI. The CDR3 DNA reads TGTGCCAGCTCACCAACTTTTGTATGGGGGGAAGAGACCCAGTACTTC. It is translated as CASSPTFVWGEETQYF.

Written as DNA, the CDR3 is TGTGCCAGCAGTGTACAGGGGGACCGGCCCCAGCATTTT. It is translated as CASSVQGDRPQHF. The gene calls are TRBV28 and TRBJ1-5, with TRBD1 matching over 8 bases. CDR3 length: 13 residues. J lost 9 bases, V lost 5 bases, and 6 bases had no gene match. Germline V CDR1 and CDR2: MDHEN, SYDVKM.

This chain's CDR3 is CASSRALNEKLFF. The CDR3 DNA is TGTGCCAGTTCCAGGGCCCTGAATGAAAAACTGTTTTTT. The chain has TRBV28 and TRBJ1-4; D perhaps matches TRBD1 (5 bases). V lost 9 bases and J lost 5, with 13 bases in between. The germline V gene encodes CDR1 MDHEN and CDR2 SYDVKM. This CDR3 is built from 13 residues.

This rearrangement joins TRBV30 to TRBJ1-2; D is perhaps TRBD1 (6 bases). Deletions cut 4 bases from V and 3 bases from J, with 6 bases between. The CDR3 has 11 residues. CDR1 and CDR2 from the germline V gene are GTSNPN and SVGIG (reference sequence). CDR3 loop: CAWNRDYGYTF. The CDR3 DNA sequence: TGTGCCTGGAACAGGGACTATGGCTACACCTTC.

This sequence joins TRBV27 and TRBJ1-1; TRBD1 agrees at 7 bases. CDR3 length: 16 residues. Germline V gene sequence: CDR1 MNHEY, CDR2 SMNVEV (reference sequence). V dropped 5 bases and J dropped 7; count of bases not matched to a gene: 16. The CDR3 sequence: CASSPRGGQVTVEAFF. DNA for the CDR3: TGTGCCAGCAGTCCAAGGGGTGGACAGGTTACTGTTGAAGCTTTCTTT.

The V gene is TRBV6-5, the J gene TRBJ2-7; 7 nucleotides align to TRBD2. The CDR3 length is 15 residues. J lost 6 bases, V lost 5 bases, and 13 bases had no gene match. Germline CDR1 reads MNHEY; CDR2 reads SVGAGI. The CDR3 DNA follows: TGTGCCAGCAGTCCCCCGGGCGGGAGAGGGAGCGAGCAGTACTTC. This translates into CASSPPGGRGSEQYF.

CDR3 in DNA: TGTGCCAGCAGGGGCGCGACTAGCGGCAGCTCCTACGAGCAGTACTTC. Translation gives CASRGATSGSSYEQYF. V and J are TRBV7-8 and TRBJ2-7; 9 bases are shared with TRBD2. The trim removed 6 bases at V and 0 bases at J, leaving 9 bases unmatched. The germline gives CDR1 SGHVS, CDR2 FQNEAQ. The CDR3 runs to 16 residues.

This chain uses TRBV12-3 or TRBV12-4 with TRBJ2-5; 11 bases map to TRBD2. CDR3 length equals 13 residues. Trimming removed 6 bases from V and 13 bases from J; junction bases left unmatched: 10. The CDR3 sequence is CASSQTSGGARYF. The CDR3 DNA sequence: TGTGCCAGCAGCCAAACTAGCGGGGGAGCGCGGTACTTC.

The gene calls are TRBV7-9 and TRBJ1-4; D perhaps matches TRBD1 (6 bases). The CDR3 sequence is 18 residues long. The V gene lost 5 bases and the J gene lost 0 bases, with 19 bases spanning the gap. Germline V gene data show CDR1 as SEHNR and CDR2 as FQNEAQ (reference sequence). The CDR3 DNA reads as TGTGCCAGCAGCGCGGCGCGGGGGGGCGTCTCAACTAATGAAAAACTGTTTTTT. This encodes CASSAARGGVSTNEKLFF.

The V call is TRBV18, the J call TRBJ2-1; tentatively, D is TRBD1 (5 bases). The CDR3 covers 16 residues. Trimming removed 2 bases at V and 8 bases at J, with 19 bases between. CDR1 and CDR2 from the germline V gene are KGHSH and LQKENI. The DNA of the CDR3 is TGTGCCAGCTCACCAGTTGTGCCAGGGAAGTATCATGAGCAGTTCTTC. It is translated as CASSPVVPGKYHEQFF. The full variable domain, in which reference TRBV18 and TRBJ2-1 provide the parts outside the CDR3, is NAGVMQNPRHLVRRRGQEARLRCSPMKGHSHVYWYRQLPEEGLKFMVYLQKENIIDESGMPKERFSAEFPKEGPSILRIQQVVRGDSAAYFCASSPVVPGKYHEQFFGPGTRLTVL.

The chain couples TRBV27 to TRBJ2-3; D perhaps matches TRBD1 (6 bases). Germline V lookup: CDR1 MNHEY, CDR2 SMNVEV (reference sequence). Trimming took 8 bases from V and 0 from J, leaving 12 bases between them. This CDR3 has 14 amino acids. CDR3 sequence reads: CASGRQASTDTQYF. The CDR3 nucleotides are TGTGCCAGCGGTAGACAGGCAAGCACAGATACGCAGTATTTT.

The chain carries TRBV5-1 and TRBJ2-1, with 13 bases identical to TRBD2. The CDR3 loop spans 18 amino acids. The V gene end was trimmed by 4 bases and the J gene end by 3 bases; junction bases not matched to a gene: 10. The germline CDR1 and CDR2 sequences are SGHRS and YFSETQ. CDR3 amino acids: CASSGGTSGMGLYNEQFF. In DNA, the CDR3 is TGCGCCAGCAGCGGGGGGACTAGCGGGATGGGTCTCTACAATGAGCAGTTCTTC. Looking up the rest from reference TRBV5-1 and TRBJ2-1 gives the full variable domain: KAGVTQTPRYLIKTRGQQVTLSCSPISGHRSVSWYQQTPGQGLQFLFEYFSETQRNKGNFPGRFSGRQFSNSRSEMNVSTLELGDSALYLCASSGGTSGMGLYNEQFFGPGTRLTVL.

The rearrangement links TRBV5-8 to TRBJ1-5; TRBD1 is a possible D gene (6 bases). V was cut by 5 bases and J by 1 base, with 10 bases left in between. The length of the CDR3 is 14 residues. Per germline, CDR1 SGHTS and CDR2 YDEGEE. As DNA, the CDR3 is TGTGCCAGCAGTTACAGGGACAGCAATCAGCCCCAGCATTTT. Translating gives CASSYRDSNQPQHF.

V is TRBV5-1 and J is TRBJ1-2; D is possibly TRBD1 (6 bases). The CDR3 covers 16 residues. Germline lookup yields CDR1 SGHRS and CDR2 YFSETQ. Trimming removed 4 bases from V and 2 bases from J, with 18 bases in between. The CDR3 DNA is TGCGCCAGCAGCGTCGGACAGATAACGGGGAACTATGGCTACACCTTC. This sequence encodes CASSVGQITGNYGYTF.